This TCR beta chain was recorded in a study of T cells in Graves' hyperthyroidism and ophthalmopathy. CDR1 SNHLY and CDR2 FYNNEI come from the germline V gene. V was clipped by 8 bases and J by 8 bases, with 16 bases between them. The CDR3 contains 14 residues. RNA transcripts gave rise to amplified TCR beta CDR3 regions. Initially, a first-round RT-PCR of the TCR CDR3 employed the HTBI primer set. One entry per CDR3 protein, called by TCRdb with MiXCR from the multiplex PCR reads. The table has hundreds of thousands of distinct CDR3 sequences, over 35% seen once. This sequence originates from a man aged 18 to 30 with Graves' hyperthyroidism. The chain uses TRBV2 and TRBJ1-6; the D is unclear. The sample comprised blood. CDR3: CASQVERMDSPLHF. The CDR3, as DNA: TGTGCCAGCCAAGTTGAGAGGATGGATTCACCCCTCCACTTT.